This T cell receptor beta chain was observed in a study of human thymus T cells (dated by TCRdb to about 2020). About the study as a whole: TCR alpha and beta repertoires from roughly eight infant thymus samples and a few related peripheral blood samples were characterized in the study. Donor ages ranged from about 6 to 244 days, and the cohort comprised about six male and a couple of female infants.

Thymus tissue was collected as surgical resects that were removed during corrective cardiac surgery. The donors were immunologically healthy infants in Finland who had open corrective cardiac surgery for congenital heart defects. After being mechanically released from the tissue, thymocytes were kept at -70 degrees C in pellets of roughly 9.5-31 million cells. A QIAsymphony instrument was used to extract genomic DNA from the frozen cell pellets. Overall results and qualifications from the work: On average, thymus samples yielded 650,000 to 1,000,000 unique TCRB clonotypes, whereas blood samples yielded some 92,000. According to the related research, thymic TCR repertoires were highly overlapping among unrelated individuals. V and J gene segment usage appeared biased in both thymic and peripheral blood repertoires.

Reading from cysteine to phenylalanine, the CDR3 counts 13 amino acids. Only the CDR3 portion is preserved as DNA: 39 bases, with reading frame beginning at the first base. V loses 8 bases, J loses 7 bases, and the germline ends lie 17 bases apart. According to the germline V gene, CDR1 reads KGHSH and CDR2 reads LQKENI. The immunoSEQ multiplex PCR assay was used to amplify the TCRB and TCRAD loci from a standardized amount of quality-controlled genomic DNA. The V(D)J region was spanned by amplicons of a length sufficient to cover the CDR3 and to identify V and J genes. The amplicons were sequenced on an Illumina platform via the commercial immunoSEQ service. The source study handled its data this way. Corrections for primer bias and sequencing errors followed previously described methods, while TCRAD and TCRB definitions were based on the IMGT database. immunoSEQ Analyzer 3.0 and VDJTools were used for repertoire analysis, which covered basic statistics, V/J segment usage, diversity estimates, rarefaction and pairwise overlap. Chao1, ChaoE, Efron-Thisted, Shannon and inverse Simpson indices were used to estimate diversity, which was also estimated on datasets down-sampled to the smallest sample. For repertoire overlap, CDR3 nucleotide sequence, V gene and J gene had to match strictly, and clustering was done by Jaccard-based multidimensional scaling. TCRdb stores this immuneACCESS table with in-frame sequences only. Part of the clones is absent; in the studies checked, under half of the shortfall reflects unresolved V genes, and no reason is known for the rest. The DNA was the basis for D and trimming; V, J and clone size are from that table. This sample comprises tens of thousands of clones, roughly 95% of them detected only once. The top ten clonotypes cover about 0.032% of the sample.

A word on this clone: Its antigen is not yet known. The input lacks base qualities; no much larger clone sits a single base away.

The TCR originated in a girl in the first two years of life with a congenital heart defect but otherwise immunologically healthy. Input material: thymus tissue. This chain joins TRBV18 to TRBJ1-2, with TRBD1 tentatively as D gene (5 bases match). The CDR3 in this case is CASRTGGRGGYTF. Here is the DNA: TGTGCCAGCCGTACGGGGGGACGGGGTGGCTACACCTTC.